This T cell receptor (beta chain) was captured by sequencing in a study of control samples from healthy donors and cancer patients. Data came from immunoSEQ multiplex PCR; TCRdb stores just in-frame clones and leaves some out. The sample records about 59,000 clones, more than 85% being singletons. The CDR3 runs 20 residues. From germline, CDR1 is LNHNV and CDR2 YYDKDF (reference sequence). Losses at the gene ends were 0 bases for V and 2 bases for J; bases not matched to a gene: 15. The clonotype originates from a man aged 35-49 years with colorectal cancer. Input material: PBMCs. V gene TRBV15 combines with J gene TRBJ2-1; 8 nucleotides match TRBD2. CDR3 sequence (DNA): TGTGCCACCAGCAGAGATCTACCGGGTAGGGTAGCGGGGACCTACAATGAGCAGTTCTTC. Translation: CATSRDLPGRVAGTYNEQFF.